This T cell receptor beta chain was profiled in a study of Graves' ophthalmopathy and Graves' hyperthyroidism. CDR3 length: 15 residues. Germline V gene data show CDR1 as SEHNR and CDR2 as FQNEAQ (reference sequence). V gave up 3 bases and J gave up 4 bases, with 15 bases separating them. On this clonotype: Its antigen is still unknown.

RNA transcripts provided the template for amplifying TCR beta CDR3 regions. Following a first-round RT-PCR that used HTBI primers, a second-round multiplex PCR was carried out. TCRdb used MiXCR to reprocess the multiplex PCR reads, holding one entry per CDR3 protein. Among 450,000 to 600,000 distinct CDR3 sequences listed, 39% were seen once. Findings and caveats of the study: Detection in blood was also observed for most expanded thyroid clonotypes above 0.001 frequency.

The chain has TRBV7-9 and TRBJ1-2; possibly TRBD1 for D (5 bases). Sequencing was carried out using peripheral blood or thyroid tissue (not recorded which). This TCR was recovered from an adult man with Graves' hyperthyroidism. In nucleotides, the CDR3 is TGTGCCAGCAGCTTTGAGGGAGGGGAGGTCTATGGCTACACCTTC. It is translated as CASSFEGGEVYGYTF.